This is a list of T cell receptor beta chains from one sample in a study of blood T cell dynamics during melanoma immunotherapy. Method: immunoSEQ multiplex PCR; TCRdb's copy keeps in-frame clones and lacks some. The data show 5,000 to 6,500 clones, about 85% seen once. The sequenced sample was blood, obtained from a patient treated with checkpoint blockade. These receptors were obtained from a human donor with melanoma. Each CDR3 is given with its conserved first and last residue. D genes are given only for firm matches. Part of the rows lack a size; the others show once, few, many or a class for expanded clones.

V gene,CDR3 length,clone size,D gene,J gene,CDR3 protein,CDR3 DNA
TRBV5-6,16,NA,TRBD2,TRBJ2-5,CASSLELGGTLETQYF,TGTGCCAGCAGCTTGGAACTGGGGGGGACGTTAGAGACCCAGTACTTC
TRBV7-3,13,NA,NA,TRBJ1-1,CASSRSLDTEAFF,TGTGCCAGCAGCCGGAGTTTAGACACTGAAGCTTTCTTT
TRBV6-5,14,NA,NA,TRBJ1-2,CASSYLTGGYGYTF,TGTGCCAGCAGTTACCTGACTGGTGGCTATGGCTACACCTTC
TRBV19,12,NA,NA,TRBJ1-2,CASRGGDYGYTF,TGTGCCAGTAGGGGGGGAGACTATGGCTACACCTTC
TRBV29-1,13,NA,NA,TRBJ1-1,CSVVLLKDTEAFF,TGCAGCGTAGTACTTCTTAAGGACACTGAAGCTTTCTTT
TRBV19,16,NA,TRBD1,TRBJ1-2,CASSLPSVTGTYGYTF,TGTGCCAGTAGTTTACCATCCGTGACAGGGACCTATGGCTACACCTTC
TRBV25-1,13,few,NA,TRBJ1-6,CASSERRESPLHF,TGTGCCAGCAGTGAGAGGAGGGAATCACCCCTCCACTTT
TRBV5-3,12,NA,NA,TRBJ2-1,CARSSGRNEQFF,TGTGCCAGAAGCTCGGGTCGCAATGAGCAGTTCTTC
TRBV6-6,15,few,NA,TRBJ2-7,CASMNRDRLTYEQYF,TGTGCCAGCATGAACAGGGACCGATTAACCTACGAGCAGTACTTC
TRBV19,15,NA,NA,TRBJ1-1,CASLYSGRLNTEAFF,TGTGCCAGCCTTTATTCGGGACGGCTGAACACTGAAGCTTTCTTT
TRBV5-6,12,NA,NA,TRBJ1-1,CASSTGNTEAFF,TGTGCCAGCAGCACAGGGAACACTGAAGCTTTCTTT
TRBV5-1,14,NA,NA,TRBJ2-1,CASSWGDPSMGQFF,TGCGCCAGCAGCTGGGGTGACCCCTCAATGGGGCAGTTCTTC
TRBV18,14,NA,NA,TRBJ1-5,CATRTADSNQPQHF,TGTGCCACCAGGACGGCAGATAGCAATCAGCCCCAGCATTTT
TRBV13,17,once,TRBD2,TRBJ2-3,CASSLRRGRASTDTQYF,TGTGCCAGCAGCTTACGGCGCGGGAGAGCGAGCACAGATACGCAGTATTTT
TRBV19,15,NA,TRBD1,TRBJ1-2,CASSINRGPDYGYTF,TGTGCCAGTAGCATTAACAGGGGCCCAGACTATGGCTACACCTTC
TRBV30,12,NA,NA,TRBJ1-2,CAWSWQYYGYTF,TGTGCCTGGAGTTGGCAGTACTATGGCTACACCTTC
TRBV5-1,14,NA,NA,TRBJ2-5,CASSVGEVQETQYF,TGCGCCAGCAGTGTCGGCGAGGTCCAAGAGACCCAGTACTTC
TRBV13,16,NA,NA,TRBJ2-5,CASSPPGQGSGETQYF,TGTGCCAGCAGCCCCCCCGGGCAGGGAAGTGGTGAGACCCAGTACTTC
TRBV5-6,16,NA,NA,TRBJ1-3,CASSGGAASSGNTIYF,TGTGCCAGCAGTGGGGGGGCAGCCAGCTCTGGAAACACCATATATTTT
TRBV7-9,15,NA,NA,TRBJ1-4,CASSLGDGSIGKLFF,TGTGCCAGCAGCTTAGGGGACGGAAGTATTGGAAAACTGTTTTTT
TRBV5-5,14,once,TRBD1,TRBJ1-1,CASSSRGQGAEAFF,TGTGCCAGCAGCTCCCGAGGACAGGGGGCTGAAGCTTTCTTT
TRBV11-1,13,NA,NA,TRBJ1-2,CASSLEGIYGYTF,TGTGCCAGCAGCTTAGAAGGGATTTATGGCTACACCTTC
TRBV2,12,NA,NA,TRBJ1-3,CASRTEGNTIYF,TGTGCCAGCAGGACTGAGGGAAACACCATATATTTT
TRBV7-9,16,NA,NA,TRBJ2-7,CASSTEGRNGAYEQYF,TGTGCCAGCAGCACCGAGGGACGCAACGGCGCCTACGAGCAGTACTTC
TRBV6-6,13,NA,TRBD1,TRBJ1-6,CASSQGASSPLHF,TGTGCCAGCAGCCAGGGGGCCAGTTCACCCCTCCACTTT
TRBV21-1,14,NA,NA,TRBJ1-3,CARRSRPQGNTIYF,TGTGCCAGGCGTAGTCGGCCGCAAGGAAACACCATATATTTT
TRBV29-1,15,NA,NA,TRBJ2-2,CSVEDLGGEGRGAVF,TGCAGCGTTGAAGATCTGGGGGGCGAAGGCCGGGGAGCTGTTTTT
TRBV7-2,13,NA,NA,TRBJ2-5,CASSLVPQETQYF,TGTGCCAGCAGCTTAGTTCCCCAAGAGACCCAGTACTTC
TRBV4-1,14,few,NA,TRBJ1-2,CASSQRTVQEGYTF,TGCGCCAGCAGCCAACGGACAGTCCAGGAGGGCTACACCTTC
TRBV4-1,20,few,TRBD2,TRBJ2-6,CASSHLGLAGDISGANVLTF,TGCGCCAGCAGCCACCTCGGACTAGCGGGGGATATCTCTGGGGCCAACGTCCTGACTTTC
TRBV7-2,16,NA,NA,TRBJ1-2,CASSASGRGRNYGYTF,TGTGCCAGCAGCGCGAGCGGACGCGGACGTAACTATGGCTACACCTTC
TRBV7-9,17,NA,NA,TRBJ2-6,CAGSPRSRGSGANVLTF,TGTGCCGGCAGCCCACGATCGCGGGGTTCTGGGGCCAACGTCCTGACTTTC
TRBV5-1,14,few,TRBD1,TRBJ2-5,CASSTGQGEETQYF,TGCGCCAGCAGCACCGGACAGGGGGAAGAGACCCAGTACTTC
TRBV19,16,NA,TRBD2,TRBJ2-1,CASSISLLAGGNEQFF,TGTGCCAGTAGTATTAGTTTGCTAGCGGGAGGAAATGAGCAGTTCTTC
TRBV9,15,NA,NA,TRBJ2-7,CASSAGVSNSYEQYF,TGTGCCAGCAGCGCGGGGGTCTCCAACTCCTACGAGCAGTACTTC
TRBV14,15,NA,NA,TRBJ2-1,CASSRRPADYNEQFF,TGTGCCAGCAGCCGCAGGCCAGCGGATTACAATGAGCAGTTCTTC
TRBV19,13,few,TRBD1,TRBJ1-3,CASTDRVGNTIYF,TGTGCCAGCACGGACAGGGTTGGAAACACCATATATTTT
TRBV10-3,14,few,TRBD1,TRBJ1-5,CAIRGQGSTQPQHF,TGTGCCATCAGAGGACAGGGGAGCACTCAGCCCCAGCATTTT
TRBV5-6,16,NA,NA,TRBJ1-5,CASSFTGIFGNQPQHF,TGTGCCAGCAGCTTTACAGGGATTTTTGGCAATCAGCCCCAGCATTTT
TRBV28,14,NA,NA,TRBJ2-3,CASKVGLSTDTQYF,TGTGCCAGCAAAGTGGGGTTGAGCACAGATACGCAGTATTTT
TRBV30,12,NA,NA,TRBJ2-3,CAYRRATDTQYF,TGTGCCTACCGGAGGGCGACAGATACGCAGTATTTT
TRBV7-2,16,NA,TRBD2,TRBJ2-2,CASSLVGGGRAGELFF,TGTGCCAGCAGCTTAGTTGGCGGGGGGCGAGCCGGGGAGCTGTTTTTT
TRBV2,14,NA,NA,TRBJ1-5,CASSDHTGYQPQHF,TGTGCCAGCAGTGACCACACAGGGTATCAGCCCCAGCATTTT
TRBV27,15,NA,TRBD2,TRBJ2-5,CASSLTSGGRETQYF,TGTGCCAGCAGCCTAACTAGCGGGGGAAGGGAGACCCAGTACTTC
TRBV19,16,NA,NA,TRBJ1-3,CASSMPPQGRGNTIYF,TGTGCCAGTAGTATGCCACCTCAGGGCCGCGGAAACACCATATATTTT
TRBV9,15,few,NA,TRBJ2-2,CASTHGLPNTGELFF,TGTGCCAGCACCCACGGCCTCCCGAACACCGGGGAGCTGTTTTTT
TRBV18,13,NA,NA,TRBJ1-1,CASSPGTNTEAFF,TGTGCCAGCTCACCGGGGACCAACACTGAAGCTTTCTTT
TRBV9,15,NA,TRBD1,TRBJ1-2,CASSVDRGPYYGYTF,TGTGCCAGCAGCGTCGACAGGGGGCCCTACTATGGCTACACCTTC
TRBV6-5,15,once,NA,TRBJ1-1,CASRREATQNTEAFF,TGTGCCAGCAGGAGGGAGGCCACCCAGAACACTGAAGCTTTCTTT
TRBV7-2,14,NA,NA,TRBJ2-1,CASSLSGLTLEQFF,TGTGCCAGCAGCTTGTCCGGACTGACCCTGGAGCAGTTCTTC